The next 27 T cell receptor beta chains were all read from a single sample in a study of CD8+ T cells in alopecia areata. Treatment denoted: oral pan-JAK inhibitor, 5-10 mg twice daily. cDNA reverse transcribed from extracted RNA served as the sequencing template. Libraries were prepared by immunoSEQ multiplex PCR; TCRdb keeps only in-frame clonotypes and omits some of them. The sample has about 42,000 clones, less than 70% seen once. This material consisted of CD8+ T cells sorted from blood, taken at week 4, from a patient treated with tofacitinib. The origin of the receptors is a human donor with alopecia areata.

The J gene is TRBJ2-7, the V gene TRBV5-1; 10 bases are a match to TRBD1. Germline V gene data show CDR1 as SGHRS and CDR2 as YFSETQ. This CDR3 spans 19 amino acids. V trimming: 7 bases; J trimming: 0 bases; junction bases outside the gene matches: 19. The DNA of the CDR3 is TGCGCCAGCTCCCCTTATACGGGACAGGGGATGGGCCGCTCCTACGAGCAGTACTTC. Amino acid sequence: CASSPYTGQGMGRSYEQYF.

The genes are TRBV2 and TRBJ2-1; D unresolved. Looked up from germline, CDR1 is SNHLY and CDR2 is FYNNEI. This CDR3 spans 10 amino acids. The V end was cut by 3 bases, the J end by 8 bases, with 2 bases between. This CDR3 is CASSDYEQFF. The CDR3, as DNA: TGTGCCAGCAGTGACTATGAGCAGTTCTTC.

The chain combines TRBV6-1 with TRBJ2-7; D is uncertain. V lost 4 bases and J 6 bases, leaving 16 bases between the germline ends. The CDR3 sequence is 14 residues long. CDR1 and CDR2 from the germline V gene are MNHNS and SASEGT. CDR3: CASSGTLGSVEQYF. The CDR3 DNA is TGTGCCAGCAGTGGGACCCTCGGCTCCGTCGAGCAGTACTTC.

The CDR3 here is CSAWTGTNEQFF. In nucleotides, the CDR3 is TGCAGCGCTTGGACAGGCACCAATGAGCAGTTCTTC. This chain joins TRBV29-1 and TRBJ2-1; 7 nucleotides align to TRBD1. The germline CDR1 and CDR2 sequences are SQVTM and ANQGSEA. The V segment lost 7 bases and the J segment 6 bases; nucleotides outside the gene matches: 6. This CDR3 region has 12 residues.

In its sample, this clone was seen once. The chain carries TRBV9 and TRBJ2-3, with a weak D call TRBD2 (5 bases). CDR1 and CDR2 (germline): SGDLS, YYNGEE. Between the trimmed V and J ends, which lost 3 bases and 0 bases, there was a span of 14 bases. CDR3 size: 16 residues. The CDR3 region is CASSEHLSASTDTQYF. The DNA for the CDR3 is TGTGCCAGCAGCGAACATCTTAGCGCTAGCACAGATACGCAGTATTTT.

This clone has only a few counts. The J gene is TRBJ1-1, the V gene TRBV4-3, with TRBD1 matching over 7 bases. The germline CDR1 and CDR2 sequences are LGHNA and YSLEER. The CDR3 has 13 residues. Trimming at V came to 2 bases and at J to 8 bases, leaving 5 bases not matched to a gene. The CDR3 spells CASSQTRGDEAFF. The CDR3 nucleotides read TGCGCCAGCAGCCAAACCAGGGGGGACGAAGCTTTCTTT.

The rearrangement uses TRBV27 and TRBJ1-1; the match to TRBD1 covers 7 bases. Germline assignment: CDR1 MNHEY and CDR2 SMNVEV (reference sequence). V shed 8 bases, J shed 1 base, and the junction held 13 bases outside the gene matches. The CDR3 contains 16 residues. This chain's CDR3 is CASLGIVGGQNTEAFF. CDR3 in DNA: TGTGCCAGCTTGGGCATTGTAGGGGGCCAGAACACTGAAGCTTTCTTT.

This chain links TRBV13 with TRBJ2-1; D gene uncertain. Germline V gene sequence: CDR1 PRHDT, CDR2 FYEKMQ (reference sequence). The CDR3 covers 12 residues. Deletions cut 0 bases from V and 7 bases from J, with 4 bases between. The CDR3 protein is CASSLGRNEQFF. CDR3 nucleotides: TGTGCCAGCAGCTTAGGGCGGAATGAGCAGTTCTTC.

V usage is TRBV29-1 and J usage is TRBJ2-1; 12 bases align to TRBD2. Germline V gene lookup returns CDR1 SQVTM and CDR2 ANQGSEA. V was pared by 3 bases and J by 2 bases, with 5 bases of the junction left unmatched. CDR3 length equals 16 residues. The CDR3 sequence is CSVEGLAGLTYNEQFF. The CDR3 DNA reads as TGCAGCGTTGAGGGACTAGCGGGTCTTACCTACAATGAGCAGTTCTTC.

The chain uses TRBV29-1 and TRBJ1-2; TRBD1 matches 9 bases. Trimming cost V 0 bases and J 6 bases; bases outside gene matches: 2. The CDR3 extends over 13 amino acids. Per germline, CDR1 SQVTM and CDR2 ANQGSEA. CDR3 DNA: TGCAGCGTTGAAGAACAGGGGGCGGATGGCTACACCTTC. It codes for CSVEEQGADGYTF.

This clone was observed a handful of times. The J gene is TRBJ2-7, the V gene TRBV10-3; TRBD1 agrees at 8 bases. Looked up from germline, CDR1 is ENHRY and CDR2 is SYGVKD. This CDR3 comprises 17 residues. The V segment lost 4 bases and the J segment 0 bases; nucleotides outside the gene matches: 11. The CDR3 sequence is CAISVFSGQESSYEQYF. The CDR3, as DNA: TGTGCCATCAGTGTGTTTTCGGGACAGGAGAGCTCCTACGAGCAGTACTTC.

CDR3 protein: CSGVDSEERTYGYTF. The CDR3 nucleotides read TGCAGCGGGGTGGACAGTGAGGAGAGGACCTATGGCTACACCTTC. The chain links TRBV29-1 to TRBJ1-2; D perhaps matches TRBD1 (6 bases). The CDR3 is 15 amino acids. V lost 7 bases, J lost 4 bases, and 22 bases lay in between. Looked up from germline, CDR1 is SQVTM and CDR2 is ANQGSEA.

The gene calls are TRBV4-1 and TRBJ1-1; a possible D gene is TRBD1 (6 bases). The CDR3 sequence is 16 residues long. Per germline, CDR1 MGHRA and CDR2 YSYEKL. Trimming removed 1 base from V and 1 base from J, with 13 bases in between. CDR3 loop: CASSQVLGAPNTEAFF. Here the CDR3 DNA reads TGCGCCAGCAGCCAAGTCTTGGGGGCTCCGAACACTGAAGCTTTCTTT.

The V and J genes are TRBV29-1 and TRBJ2-1; D ambiguous. There are 17 residues in the CDR3. In germline, CDR1 is SQVTM, CDR2 ANQGSEA. V gave up 4 bases and J gave up 2 bases, with 21 bases separating them. The chain's CDR3 is CSVVAVSPHRPYNEQFF. The DNA of the CDR3 is TGCAGCGTTGTTGCAGTCAGCCCCCACCGCCCCTACAATGAGCAGTTCTTC.

The table lists this clone with a few counts. The V and J genes are TRBV29-1 and TRBJ1-1; D unclear. The CDR3 loop spans 12 amino acids. With 6 bases removed from V and 10 bases from J, the gap between germline ends came to 18 bases. Germline lookup yields CDR1 SQVTM and CDR2 ANQGSEA. DNA for the CDR3: TGCAGCGTCCGACCGGGCACACGTGCAGCTTTCTTT. Its translation is CSVRPGTRAAFF.

This sequence joins TRBV29-1 and TRBJ1-2; D is possibly TRBD1 (5 bases). Germline CDR1 reads SQVTM; CDR2 reads ANQGSEA. Deletions cut 7 bases from V and 0 bases from J, with 15 bases between. The CDR3 extends over 14 amino acids. This chain's CDR3 is CSALGPTANYGYTF. The CDR3 DNA follows: TGCAGCGCTCTTGGGCCGACAGCTAACTATGGCTACACCTTC.

This chain links TRBV29-1 with TRBJ2-1; 7 positions match TRBD1. V lost 6 bases to trimming and J lost 4 bases; unmatched junction nucleotides: 9. CDR3 size: 14 residues. CDR1 is SQVTM, CDR2 ANQGSEA, per germline. CDR3 DNA sequence: TGCAGCGTCCTGACAGGGATTAAGTACAATGAGCAGTTCTTC. Translating gives CSVLTGIKYNEQFF.

This clone has more than one count but fewer than ten. The genes are TRBV29-1 and TRBJ1-2; D may be TRBD1 (6 bases). The V and J ends lost 3 bases and 4 bases respectively, with 12 bases between them. The CDR3 covers 13 residues. In germline, CDR1 is SQVTM, CDR2 ANQGSEA. DNA for the CDR3: TGCAGCGTTGATTCCCGGGACACCTATGGCTACACCTTC. Its protein product is CSVDSRDTYGYTF.

This chain joins TRBV4-3 and TRBJ1-1, with no clear D. CDR3 length: 14 residues. Trimming pared 1 base from V and 1 base from J, leaving 7 bases between. Germline CDR1 is LGHNA and CDR2 is YSLEER. The CDR3 coding sequence is TGCGCCAGCAGCCAAGCACGGGGGAACACTGAAGCTTTCTTT. It translates to CASSQARGNTEAFF.

V and J are TRBV25-1 and TRBJ1-2; D not certain. The ends were cut back, 4 bases at V and 8 bases at J, with 14 bases in the middle. The CDR3 extends over 13 amino acids. Germline values: CDR1 MGHDK, CDR2 SYGVNS. The CDR3 DNA follows: TGTGCCAGCAGTGGCAGCAGCTATATCGGCTACACCTTC. This sequence encodes CASSGSSYIGYTF.

J is TRBJ2-7 and V is TRBV5-6; D uncertain. Trimming stripped 4 bases from V and 2 bases from J, with 13 bases between. Germline CDR1 reads SGHDT; CDR2 reads YYEEEE. The CDR3 contains 14 residues. Here the CDR3 reads CASSQETSPYEQYF. Here the CDR3 DNA reads TGTGCCAGCAGCCAAGAGACATCGCCCTACGAGCAGTACTTC.

The rearrangement links TRBV29-1 to TRBJ1-2, with a weak D call TRBD1 (5 bases). This CDR3 has 15 residues. Germline values: CDR1 SQVTM, CDR2 ANQGSEA. Trimming removed 7 bases from V and 3 bases from J, with 21 bases in between. DNA of the CDR3: TGCAGCGACTCACGGAGGAGGGGACTTGACTATGGCTACACCTTC. Its protein is CSDSRRRGLDYGYTF.

The chain recombines TRBV30 with TRBJ2-7, with D perhaps TRBD2 (5 bases). Germline V gene lookup returns CDR1 GTSNPN and CDR2 SVGIG (reference sequence). The CDR3 is 11 residues long. V lost 2 bases and J 4 bases, leaving 6 bases between the germline ends. CDR3 sequence reads: CAWSTSYEQYF. As DNA, the CDR3 is TGTGCCTGGAGTACTAGTTACGAGCAGTACTTC. The variable domain in full, with the rest retrieved from reference TRBV30 and TRBJ2-7, is SQTIHQWPATLVQPVGSPLSLECTVEGTSNPNLYWYRQAAGRGLQLLFYSVGIGQISSEVPQNLSASRPQDRQFILSSKKLLLSDSGFYLCAWSTSYEQYFGPGTRLTVT.

This clone has a handful of counts. The chain couples TRBV27 to TRBJ1-2, with TRBD1 matching 7 bases. Germline V lookup: CDR1 MNHEY, CDR2 SMNVEV (reference sequence). The CDR3 is 13 amino acids. The junction had 4 bases not matched to a gene; V was cut back by 6 bases and J by 3 bases. CDR3 nucleotide sequence: TGTGCCAGCAGACGGACAGGCGACTATGGCTACACCTTC. Protein: CASRRTGDYGYTF.

The V and J genes are TRBV29-1 and TRBJ2-3; 7 bases match TRBD1. Germline CDR1 SQVTM, CDR2 ANQGSEA. Trimming took 0 bases from V and 14 from J; bases not matched to a gene: 8. This CDR3 contains 12 residues. CDR3 in DNA: TGCAGCGTTGAAGAGCACACAGGGGCCACGTATTTT. It encodes CSVEEHTGATYF.

The CDR3 region is CSVEGASGDLSYEQYF. The CDR3 DNA is TGCAGCGTTGAAGGAGCTAGCGGGGATTTATCCTACGAGCAGTACTTC. This chain uses TRBV29-1 with TRBJ2-7, with 9 nucleotides matching TRBD2. J was trimmed by 1 base and V by 1 base; bases with no gene match: 8. The V gene's germline CDR1 is SQVTM and CDR2 ANQGSEA. The CDR3 is 16 residues long.

This clone was detected only a few times. At the DNA level, this CDR3 is encoded by other sequences in the same sample as well. The chain links TRBV30 to TRBJ1-1, with D unresolved. This CDR3 is 13 amino acids long. The V gene's germline CDR1 is GTSNPN and CDR2 SVGIG (reference sequence). V lost 0 bases, J lost 1 base, and 6 bases lay in between. The CDR3 DNA follows: TGTGCCTGGAGTGTACTGGGGAACACTGAAGCTTTCTTT. This translates into CAWSVLGNTEAFF.